This T cell receptor (beta chain) stems from a study of T-cell reconstitution after alpha-beta-depleted transplantation in children. V dropped 4 bases and J dropped 7 bases, with 19 bases sitting between them. CDR1 and CDR2 (germline): LNHDA, SQIVND (reference sequence). The CDR3 consists of 15 residues. This clonotype was observed many times. The TCRbeta library was prepared with unique molecular identifiers. TCRdb reprocessed the PCR reads with MiXCR, giving one entry per CDR3 protein. Among 200,000 to 250,000 distinct CDR3 sequences listed, around 9.6% were seen once. This receptor was taken from a human donor who donated a stem cell graft to a child with acute lymphoblastic leukemia. The chain uses TRBV19 and TRBJ1-2; D perhaps matches TRBD1 (5 bases). Source: PBMCs from the stem cell graft donor, taken from the stem cell graft. The CDR3 spells CASSTTVGGGGGYTF. CDR3 sequence (DNA): TGTGCCAGTAGTACGACAGTCGGAGGTGGCGGTGGCTACACCTTC.